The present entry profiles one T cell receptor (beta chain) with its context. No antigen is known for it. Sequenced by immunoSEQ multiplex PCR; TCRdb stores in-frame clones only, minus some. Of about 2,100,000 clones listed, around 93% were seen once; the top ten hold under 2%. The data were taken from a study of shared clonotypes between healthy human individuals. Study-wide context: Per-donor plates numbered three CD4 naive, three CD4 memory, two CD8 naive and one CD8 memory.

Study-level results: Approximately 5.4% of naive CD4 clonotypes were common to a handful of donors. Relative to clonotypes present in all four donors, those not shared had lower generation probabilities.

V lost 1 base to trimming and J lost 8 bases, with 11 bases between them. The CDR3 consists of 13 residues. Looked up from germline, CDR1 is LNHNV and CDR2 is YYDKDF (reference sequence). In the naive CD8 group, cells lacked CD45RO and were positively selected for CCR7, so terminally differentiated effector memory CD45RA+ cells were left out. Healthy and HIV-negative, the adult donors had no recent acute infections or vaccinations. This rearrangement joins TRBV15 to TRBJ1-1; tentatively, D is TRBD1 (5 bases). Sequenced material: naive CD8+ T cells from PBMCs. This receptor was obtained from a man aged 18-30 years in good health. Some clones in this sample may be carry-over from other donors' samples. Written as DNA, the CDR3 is TGTGCCACCAGCAGAGGTGGGGCCACCGAAGCTTTCTTT. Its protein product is CATSRGGATEAFF.